Sequencing of this T cell receptor (beta chain) was carried out in a study of OX40 agonist ivuxolimab in advanced cancers. Study-wide context: Each dose-escalation patient presented with hepatocellular carcinoma, melanoma, renal cell or head and neck cancer. Study conclusions and caveats: Undetermined was the antigen specificity of the expanded peripheral T cells.

Assay used: immunoSEQ multiplex PCR; TCRdb lists only in-frame clones, some missing. The sample holds about 13,000 clones; roughly 69% are singletons and the top ten take around a quarter. Concerning this clone itself: Antigen: not known.

With baseline, cycle 4 day 1, and cycle 7 day 1 as timepoints, blood was sampled. J was trimmed by 3 bases and V by 5 bases; bases with no gene match: 6. There are 17 residues in the CDR3. Germline V gene data show CDR1 as MNHEY and CDR2 as SMNVEV (reference sequence). The material sequenced was CD4+ or CD8+ T cells sorted from blood, taken in a trial of the OX40 agonist ivuxolimab. The sequence was collected from an adult with an advanced solid tumor such as melanoma, head and neck, liver or kidney cancer. This chain connects TRBV27 to TRBJ2-2; 13 bases align to TRBD2. CDR3 coding DNA: TGTGCCAGCAGTGCCCCCGGGACTAGCGGGGACACCGGGGAGCTGTTTTTT. Translated, it gives CASSAPGTSGDTGELFF.